This T cell receptor beta chain derives from a study of blood T cells in healthy people across ages. Together with a sample-barcoded 5' primer, a J-beta primer mix was included in a second PCR lasting about 7 to 11 cycles. TCRdb ran MiXCR on the 5' RACE reads and lists one entry per CDR3 protein. There are over 500,000 distinct CDR3 sequences in the sample; approximately 52% occur only once, and 13% lies in the top ten. Trimming took 5 bases from V and 3 from J; bases not matched to a gene: 7. CDR3 length: 14 residues. Germline CDR1 SGHRS, CDR2 YFSETQ. Only a few counts were recorded for this clonotype.

The rearrangement uses TRBV5-1 and TRBJ1-1; 7 bases agree with TRBD1. This receptor was obtained from an elderly woman in good health. The sample taken for sequencing was blood. The CDR3 spells CASREGDSDTEAFF. The DNA for the CDR3 is TGCGCCAGCAGGGAAGGGGACAGCGACACTGAAGCTTTCTTT.